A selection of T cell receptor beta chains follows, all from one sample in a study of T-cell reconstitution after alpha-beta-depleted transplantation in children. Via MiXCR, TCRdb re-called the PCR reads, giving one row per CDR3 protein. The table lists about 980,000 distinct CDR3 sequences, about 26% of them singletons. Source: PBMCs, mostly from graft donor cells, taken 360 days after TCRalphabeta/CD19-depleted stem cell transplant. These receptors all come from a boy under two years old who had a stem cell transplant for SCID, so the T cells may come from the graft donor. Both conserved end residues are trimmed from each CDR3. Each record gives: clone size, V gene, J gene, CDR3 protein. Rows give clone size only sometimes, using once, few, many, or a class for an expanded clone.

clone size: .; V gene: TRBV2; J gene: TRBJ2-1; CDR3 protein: ASSDKSYNEQF
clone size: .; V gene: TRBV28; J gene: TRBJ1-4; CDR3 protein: ASSRVWGANEKLF
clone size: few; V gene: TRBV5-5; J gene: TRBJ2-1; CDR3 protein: ASSSGTSGGDEQF
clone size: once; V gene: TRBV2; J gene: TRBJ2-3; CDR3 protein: ASRDTQY
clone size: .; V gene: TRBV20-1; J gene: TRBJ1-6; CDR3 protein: SASMPNYNSPLH
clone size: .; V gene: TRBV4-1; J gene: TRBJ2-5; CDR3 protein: ASSQGGEMDQETQY
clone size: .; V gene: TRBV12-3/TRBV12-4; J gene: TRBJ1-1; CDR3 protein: ASSLEQVAEAF
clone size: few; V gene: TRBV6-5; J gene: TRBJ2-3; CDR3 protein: ASSYSNARLDTQY
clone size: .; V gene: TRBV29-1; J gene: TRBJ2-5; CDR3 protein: SVEKSGGETQY
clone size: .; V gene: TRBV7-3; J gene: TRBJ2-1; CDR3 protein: ASSPGQGIGNEQF
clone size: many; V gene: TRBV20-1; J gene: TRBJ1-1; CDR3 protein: SAGTANTEAF
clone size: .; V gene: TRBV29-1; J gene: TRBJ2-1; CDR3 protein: SVAEYNEQF
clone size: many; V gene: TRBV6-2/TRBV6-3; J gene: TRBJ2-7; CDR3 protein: ASSPTGVYEQY
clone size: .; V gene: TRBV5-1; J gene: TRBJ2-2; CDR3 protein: ASSLVRGGGELF
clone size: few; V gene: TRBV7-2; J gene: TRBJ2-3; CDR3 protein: ASSLLAEPNTQY
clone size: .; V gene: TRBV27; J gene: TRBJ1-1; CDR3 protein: ASSSPGSNTEAF
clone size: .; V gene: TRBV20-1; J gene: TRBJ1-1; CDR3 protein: SAPRTGPNTEAF
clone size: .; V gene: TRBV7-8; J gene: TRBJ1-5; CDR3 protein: ASSRSRVTSSNQPQH
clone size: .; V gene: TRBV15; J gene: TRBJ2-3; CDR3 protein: ATSRGLLTDTQY
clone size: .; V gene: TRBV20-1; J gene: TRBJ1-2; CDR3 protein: SAAKSYGYT